A selection of T cell receptor beta chains follows, all from one sample in a study of CD8+CD57+ T cells in acquired aplastic anemia. One entry per CDR3 protein, called by TCRdb with MiXCR from the reads. The table has about 150,000 distinct CDR3 sequences, roughly 50% seen once. The sequencing input was sorted CD4+, CD8+, or CD8+CD57+ T cells (not recorded which) from PBMCs. The receptor source for this set is a human donor with aplastic anemia. Both conserved end residues are part of each CDR3. The order of the fields is V gene, CDR3 protein.

>TRBV10-3
CAISPNTGGEQYF
>TRBV24-1
CATSDRDDQPQHF
>TRBV7-2
CASGTGGNEKLFF
>TRBV11-2
CASSSVLRASSYEQYF
>TRBV4-3
CASSQDYESFYGYTF
>TRBV5-4
CASGGASSTLPLHF
>TRBV15
CATSRTDRGLDEKLFF
>TRBV4-1
CASSQKAGSSNYGYTF
>TRBV10-3
CAISGEQGDMDGYTF
>TRBV11-3
CASSYKGASGELFF
>TRBV20-1
CSAFLSGANVLTF
>TRBV7-8
CASSRDRPLYNEQFF
>TRBV2
CASTRVRETQYF
>TRBV6-1
CASTLTPGSIGEQYF
>TRBV10-3
CASRRAGGAEKLFF
>TRBV20-1
CSARDPTPLDYNSPLHF
>TRBV7-6
CASSLVFRVQETQYF
>TRBV30
CAWSPPGAGEQFF
>TRBV25-1
CASSEPGQGNSPLHF
>TRBV5-1
CASSRQSTNEKLFF
>TRBV2
CASSEQGAVHGYTF
>TRBV10-3
CATGQSYGYTF
>TRBV7-2
CASSLRPGASINTEAFF
>TRBV15
CATSRDVGAPNQPQHF
>TRBV29-1
CSVDPGGHYGYTF
>TRBV2
CASIRGGMSNSPLHF
>TRBV9
CASSVRSDSYEQYF
>TRBV2
CALREGEYTEAFF
>TRBV3-1
CASSPTSEYYNEQFF
>TRBV7-2
CATRGGKTDTQYF
>TRBV29-1
CSVAGTRAGYGYTF
>TRBV4-1
CASSQDRTGRTEAFF
>TRBV6-4
CASSDSEGTEAFF
>TRBV10-3
CAISEAGDSNYEQYF
>TRBV7-2
CASSSRPLHF
>TRBV6-5
CASSWRQGPTEAFF
>TRBV19
CASSRLQGLGVSTEAFF
>TRBV10-3
CAISPAGVRNNEQFF
>TRBV3-1
CASSQRQGDSPLHF
>TRBV6-1
CASSEQGSNYGYTF
>TRBV20-1
CSAPGTGDHSPLHF
>TRBV20-1
CSARDIRVTEAFF
>TRBV7-9
CASSLGSGRRNEQFF